Reported below is one T cell receptor (beta chain). Antigen unknown. One junction end disagrees with the germline gene, perhaps due to a read error. This record comes from a study of T cell responses to AZD1222 COVID-19 vaccine. Measured with immunoSEQ multiplex PCR; TCRdb has only the in-frame clones, and not every one. The sample contains 140,000 to 150,000 clones, more than 70% of which appear only once. There are 13 residues in the CDR3. Notes on the study in general: Donors were mostly white British, more females; clonal diversity possibly underestimated. Vaccine-related CD4 TCRs covered spike, predominating at 160-218 and 743-854.

The V call is TRBV12-3 or TRBV12-4, the J call TRBJ2-7, with D perhaps matching TRBD1 or TRBD2 (5 bases each). Sequences were derived from peripheral blood, sampled 28 days after the second AZD1222 dose. This TCR derives from an adult who received the AZD1222 COVID-19 vaccine. CDR3 DNA sequence: TGTGCCAGCAGTTTGGATGGGGCTCGGCTAGCCAACTTC. Its translation: CASSLDGARLANF.